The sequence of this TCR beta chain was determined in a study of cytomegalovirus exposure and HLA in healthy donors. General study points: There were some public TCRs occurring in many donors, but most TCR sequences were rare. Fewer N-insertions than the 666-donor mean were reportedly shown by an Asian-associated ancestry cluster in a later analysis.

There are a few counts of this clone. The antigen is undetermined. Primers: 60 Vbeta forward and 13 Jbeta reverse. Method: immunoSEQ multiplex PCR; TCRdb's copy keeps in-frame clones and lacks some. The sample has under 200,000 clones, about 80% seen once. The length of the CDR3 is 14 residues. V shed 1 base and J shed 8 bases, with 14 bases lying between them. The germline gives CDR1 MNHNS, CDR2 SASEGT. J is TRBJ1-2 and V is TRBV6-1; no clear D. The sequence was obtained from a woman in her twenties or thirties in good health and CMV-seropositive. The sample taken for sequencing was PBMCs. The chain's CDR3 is CASSEGGPTGGYTF. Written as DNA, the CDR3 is TGTGCCAGCAGTGAAGGTGGGCCGACGGGGGGCTACACCTTC.